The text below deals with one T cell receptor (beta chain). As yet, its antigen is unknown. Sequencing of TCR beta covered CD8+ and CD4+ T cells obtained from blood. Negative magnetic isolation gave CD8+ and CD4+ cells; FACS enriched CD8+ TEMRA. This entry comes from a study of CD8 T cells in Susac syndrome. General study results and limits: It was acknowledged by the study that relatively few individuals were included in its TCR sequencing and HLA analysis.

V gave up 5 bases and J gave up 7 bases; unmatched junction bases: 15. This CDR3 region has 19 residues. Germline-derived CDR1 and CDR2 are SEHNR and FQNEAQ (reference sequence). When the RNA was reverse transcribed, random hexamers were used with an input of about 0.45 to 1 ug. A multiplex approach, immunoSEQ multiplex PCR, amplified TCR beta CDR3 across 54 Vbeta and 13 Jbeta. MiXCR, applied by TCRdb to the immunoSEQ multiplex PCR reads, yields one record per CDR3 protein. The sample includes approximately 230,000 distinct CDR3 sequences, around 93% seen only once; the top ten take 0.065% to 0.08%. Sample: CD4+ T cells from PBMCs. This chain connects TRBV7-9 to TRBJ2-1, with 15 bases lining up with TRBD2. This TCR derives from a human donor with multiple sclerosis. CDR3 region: CASSRRGLAGGTGRNEQFF. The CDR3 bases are TGTGCCAGCAGCCGCCGGGGACTAGCGGGGGGCACCGGGAGGAATGAGCAGTTCTTC. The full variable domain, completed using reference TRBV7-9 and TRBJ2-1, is DTGVSQNPRHKITKRGQNVTFRCDPISEHNRLYWYRQTLGQGPEFLTYFQNEAQLEKSRLLSDRFSAERPKGSFSTLEIQRTEQGDSAMYLCASSRRGLAGGTGRNEQFFGPGTRLTVL.